This entry lists 2 T cell receptor beta chains sequenced from one sample in a study of CD8 T cells in ankylosing spondylitis. TCRdb re-called the 5' RACE reads through MiXCR, storing one row per CDR3 protein. The table includes around 320,000 distinct CDR3 sequences, about a fifth detected once. Material: blood, either unsorted or a sorted T cell fraction (not recorded which). Receptors were obtained from a female donor with ankylosing spondylitis or in good health (not recorded which).

This clonotype was detected a few times. The V and J genes are TRBV7-2 and TRBJ2-3; tentatively, D is TRBD1 (5 bases). The CDR3 is made up of 15 amino acids. V was trimmed by 5 bases and J by 9 bases, leaving 21 bases between them. The germline V gene has CDR1 SGHTA and CDR2 FQGNSA. In DNA form, the CDR3 reads TGTGCCAGCAGCCCCCGCGCCCCAGGGCCCCCAACGCAGTATTTT. It is translated as CASSPRAPGPPTQYF.

The rearrangement links TRBV12-3 or TRBV12-4 to TRBJ2-3, with D possibly being TRBD1 (6 bases). V gave up 7 bases and J gave up 0 bases, with 14 bases separating them. The CDR3 consists of 15 residues. The CDR3: CASTPSRGSTDTQYF. CDR3 nucleotides: TGTGCCAGCACCCCCTCAAGGGGGAGCACAGATACGCAGTATTTT.